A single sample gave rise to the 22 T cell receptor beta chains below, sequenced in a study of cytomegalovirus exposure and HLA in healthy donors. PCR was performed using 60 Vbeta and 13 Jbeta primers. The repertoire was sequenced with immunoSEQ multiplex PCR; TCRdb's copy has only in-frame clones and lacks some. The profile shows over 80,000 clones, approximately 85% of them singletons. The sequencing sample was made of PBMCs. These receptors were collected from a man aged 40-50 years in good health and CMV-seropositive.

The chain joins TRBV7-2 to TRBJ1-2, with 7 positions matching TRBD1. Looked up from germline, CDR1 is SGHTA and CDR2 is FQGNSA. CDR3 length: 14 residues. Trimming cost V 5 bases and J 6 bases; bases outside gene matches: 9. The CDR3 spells CASSQGQVRHGYTF. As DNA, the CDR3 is TGTGCCAGCAGCCAAGGACAGGTGCGACATGGCTACACCTTC.

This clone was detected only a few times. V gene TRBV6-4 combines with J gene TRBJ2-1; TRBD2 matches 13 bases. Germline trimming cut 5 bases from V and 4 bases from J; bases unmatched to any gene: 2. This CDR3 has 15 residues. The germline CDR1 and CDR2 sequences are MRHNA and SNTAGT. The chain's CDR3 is CASSKGLAGYNEQFF. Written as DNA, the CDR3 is TGTGCCAGCAGTAAGGGACTAGCGGGGTACAATGAGCAGTTCTTC.

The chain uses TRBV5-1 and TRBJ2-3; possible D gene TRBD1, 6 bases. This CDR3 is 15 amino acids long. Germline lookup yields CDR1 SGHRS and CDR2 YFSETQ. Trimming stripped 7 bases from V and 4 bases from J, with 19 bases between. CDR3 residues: CASFEPGQPADTQYF. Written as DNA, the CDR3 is TGCGCCAGCTTCGAGCCCGGACAGCCCGCAGATACGCAGTATTTT.

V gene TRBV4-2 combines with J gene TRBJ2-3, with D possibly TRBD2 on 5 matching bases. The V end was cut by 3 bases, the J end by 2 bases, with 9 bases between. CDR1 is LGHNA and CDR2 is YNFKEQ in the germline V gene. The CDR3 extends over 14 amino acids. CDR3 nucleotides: TGTGCCAGCAGCCAGGATGACTACACAGATACGCAGTATTTT. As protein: CASSQDDYTDTQYF.

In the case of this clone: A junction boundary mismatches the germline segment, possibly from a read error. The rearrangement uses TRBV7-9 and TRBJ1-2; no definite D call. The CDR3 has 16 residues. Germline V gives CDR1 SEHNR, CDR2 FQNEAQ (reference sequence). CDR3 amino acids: CSSSLAYGASNYGYTF. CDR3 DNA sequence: TGTTCCAGCAGCTTAGCGTACGGAGCCAGCAACTATGGCTACACCTTC.

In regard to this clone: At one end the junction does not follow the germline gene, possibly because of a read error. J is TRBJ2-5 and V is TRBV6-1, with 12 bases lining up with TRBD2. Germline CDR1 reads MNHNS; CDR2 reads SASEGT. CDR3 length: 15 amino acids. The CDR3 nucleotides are TGTGCCAGCAGTAAGAGACTAGCGGGGGTGGAGATCCAGTACTTC. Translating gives CASSKRLAGVEIQYF.

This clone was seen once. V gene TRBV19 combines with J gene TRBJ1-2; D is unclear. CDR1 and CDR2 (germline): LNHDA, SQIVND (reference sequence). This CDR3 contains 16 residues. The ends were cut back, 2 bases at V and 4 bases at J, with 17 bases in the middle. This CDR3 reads CASSINWENSPYGYTF. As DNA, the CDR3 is TGTGCCAGTAGTATAAACTGGGAGAACTCACCCTATGGCTACACCTTC. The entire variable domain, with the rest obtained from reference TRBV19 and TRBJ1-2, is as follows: DGGITQSPKYLFRKEGQNVTLSCEQNLNHDAMYWYRQDPGQGLRLIYYSQIVNDFQKGDIAEGYSVSREKKESFPLTVTSAQKNPTAFYLCASSINWENSPYGYTFGSGTRLTVV.

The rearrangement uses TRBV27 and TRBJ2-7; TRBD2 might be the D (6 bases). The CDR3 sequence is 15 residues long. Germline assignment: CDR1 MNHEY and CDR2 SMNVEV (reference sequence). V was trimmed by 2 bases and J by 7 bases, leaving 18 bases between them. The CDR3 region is CASSLDYAGLGEQYF. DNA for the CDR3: TGTGCCAGCAGTTTAGATTATGCGGGGCTAGGGGAGCAGTACTTC.

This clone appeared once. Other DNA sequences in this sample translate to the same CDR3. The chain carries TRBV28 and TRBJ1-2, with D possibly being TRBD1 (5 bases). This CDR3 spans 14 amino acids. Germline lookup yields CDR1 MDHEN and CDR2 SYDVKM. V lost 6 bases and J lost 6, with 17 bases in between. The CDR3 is CASSLGSGVNGYTF. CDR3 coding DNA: TGTGCCAGCAGCCTGGGGTCGGGGGTTAATGGCTACACCTTC.

This CDR3 reads CATSRNRGLKINYGYTF. The CDR3 DNA follows: TGTGCCACCAGCAGGAACAGGGGACTCAAGATTAACTATGGCTACACCTTC. The gene calls are TRBV15 and TRBJ1-2; 7 bases are shared with TRBD1. The ends lost 3 bases at V and 1 base at J; junction bases unmatched: 11. This CDR3 contains 17 residues. In germline, CDR1 is LNHNV, CDR2 YYDKDF (reference sequence). The full variable domain, its missing parts supplied by reference TRBV15 and TRBJ1-2, is DAMVIQNPRYQVTQFGKPVTLSCSQTLNHNVMYWYQQKSSQAPKLLFHYYDKDFNNEADTPDNFQSRRPNTSFCFLDIRSPGLGDTAMYLCATSRNRGLKINYGYTFGSGTRLTVV.

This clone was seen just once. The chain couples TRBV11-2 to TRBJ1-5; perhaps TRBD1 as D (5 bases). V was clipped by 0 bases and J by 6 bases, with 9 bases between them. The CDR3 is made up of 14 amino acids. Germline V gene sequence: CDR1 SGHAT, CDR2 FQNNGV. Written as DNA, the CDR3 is TGTGCCAGCAGCTTAGAAGCAGGGCCTCAGCCCCAGCATTTT. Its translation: CASSLEAGPQPQHF.

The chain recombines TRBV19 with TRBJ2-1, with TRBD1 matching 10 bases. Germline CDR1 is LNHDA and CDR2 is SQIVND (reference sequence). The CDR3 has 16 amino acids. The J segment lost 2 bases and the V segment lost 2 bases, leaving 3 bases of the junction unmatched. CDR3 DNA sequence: TGTGCCAGTAGTATAAACGGACAGGGGGCCTACAATGAGCAGTTCTTC. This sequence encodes CASSINGQGAYNEQFF. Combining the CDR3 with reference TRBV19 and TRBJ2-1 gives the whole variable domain DGGITQSPKYLFRKEGQNVTLSCEQNLNHDAMYWYRQDPGQGLRLIYYSQIVNDFQKGDIAEGYSVSREKKESFPLTVTSAQKNPTAFYLCASSINGQGAYNEQFFGPGTRLTVL.

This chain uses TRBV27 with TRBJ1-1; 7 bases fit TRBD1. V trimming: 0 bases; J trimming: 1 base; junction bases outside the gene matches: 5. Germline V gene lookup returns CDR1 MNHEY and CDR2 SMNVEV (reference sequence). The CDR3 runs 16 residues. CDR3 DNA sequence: TGTGCCAGCAGTTTATCGGGGACAGACGAGAACACTGAAGCTTTCTTT. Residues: CASSLSGTDENTEAFF.

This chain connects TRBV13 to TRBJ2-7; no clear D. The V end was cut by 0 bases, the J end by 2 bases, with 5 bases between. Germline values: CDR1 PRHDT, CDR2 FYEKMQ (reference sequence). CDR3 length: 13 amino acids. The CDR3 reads CASSLGVAYEQYF. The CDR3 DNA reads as TGTGCCAGCAGCTTAGGAGTAGCCTACGAGCAGTACTTC.

The CDR3 DNA reads as TGTGCCATCAGTGAGTTGAATGGGTTGACTAAAAACACTGAAGCTTTCTTT. Encoded protein: CAISELNGLTKNTEAFF. The chain links TRBV10-3 to TRBJ1-1, with D unresolved. The V gene lost 1 base and the J gene lost 2 bases, with 17 bases spanning the gap. The germline V gene encodes CDR1 ENHRY and CDR2 SYGVKD. The CDR3 spans 17 residues.

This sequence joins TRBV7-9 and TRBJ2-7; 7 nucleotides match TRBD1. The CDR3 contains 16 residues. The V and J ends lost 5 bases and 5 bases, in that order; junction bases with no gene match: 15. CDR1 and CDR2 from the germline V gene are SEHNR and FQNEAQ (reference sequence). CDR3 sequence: CASSHTGQGDRNEQYF. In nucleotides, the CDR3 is TGTGCCAGCAGCCACACCGGGCAGGGGGATCGAAACGAGCAGTACTTC.

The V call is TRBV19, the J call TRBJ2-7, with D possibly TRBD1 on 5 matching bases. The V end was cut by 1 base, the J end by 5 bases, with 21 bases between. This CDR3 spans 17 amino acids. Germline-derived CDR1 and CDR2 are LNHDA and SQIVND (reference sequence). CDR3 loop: CASSIGGQGGRVDEQYF. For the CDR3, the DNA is TGTGCCAGTAGTATAGGCGGCCAGGGCGGCCGGGTCGACGAGCAGTACTTC.

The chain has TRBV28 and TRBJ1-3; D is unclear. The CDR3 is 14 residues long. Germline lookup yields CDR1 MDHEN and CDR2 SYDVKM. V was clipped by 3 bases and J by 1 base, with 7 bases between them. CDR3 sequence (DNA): TGTGCCAGCAGTTTTTCCAGGTCTGGAAACACCATATATTTT. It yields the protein CASSFSRSGNTIYF.

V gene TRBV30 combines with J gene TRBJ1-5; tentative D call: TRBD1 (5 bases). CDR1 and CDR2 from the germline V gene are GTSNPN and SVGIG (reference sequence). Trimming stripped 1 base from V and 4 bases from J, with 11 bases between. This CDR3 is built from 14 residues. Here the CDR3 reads CAWSDGGFNQPQHF. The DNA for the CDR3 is TGTGCCTGGAGTGACGGGGGATTTAATCAGCCCCAGCATTTT.

The CDR3 reads CASSSEKTHYGYTF. CDR3 bases: TGTGCCAGCAGTTCGGAGAAAACTCACTATGGCTACACCTTC. V is TRBV6-6 and J is TRBJ1-2, with no clear D. V was shortened by 4 bases and J by 3 bases, with 12 bases between the two germline ends. Per germline, CDR1 MNHNY and CDR2 SVGAGI (reference sequence). The CDR3 is 14 amino acids.

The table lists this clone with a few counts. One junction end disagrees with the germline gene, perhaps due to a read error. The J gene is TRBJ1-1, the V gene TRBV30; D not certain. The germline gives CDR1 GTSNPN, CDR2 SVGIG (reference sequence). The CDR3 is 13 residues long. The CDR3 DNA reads TGTGCCTGGTGTGTAGAGAGGGACACTGAAGCTTTCTTT. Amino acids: CAWCVERDTEAFF.

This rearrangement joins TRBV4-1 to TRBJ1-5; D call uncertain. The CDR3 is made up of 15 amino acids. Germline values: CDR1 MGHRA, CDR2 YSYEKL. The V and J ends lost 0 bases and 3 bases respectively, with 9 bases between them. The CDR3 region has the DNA TGCGCCAGCAGCCAAGAACCTACAGACAATCAGCCCCAGCATTTT. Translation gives CASSQEPTDNQPQHF.